Below, one T cell receptor (beta chain) is given with its context. TCRdb processed the 5' RACE reads anew with MiXCR; each CDR3 protein has one entry. The sample carries 8,000 or so distinct CDR3 sequences, 68% recorded once. The junction had 8 bases not matched to a gene; V was cut back by 5 bases and J by 3 bases. This CDR3 has 15 amino acids. The TCR sequence derives from a female donor with breast cancer. The sample was tumor-infiltrating naive CD4+ T cells sorted from the breast tumor. Subset indicated: naive CD4+ T cells, CD4+CD45RA+CD25-. This sequence joins TRBV12-3 or TRBV12-4 and TRBJ2-7; 9 bases map to TRBD1. The CDR3 coding sequence is TGTGCCAGCAGTCCCTCGGGACAGGGACTCTACGAGCAGTACTTC. This encodes CASSPSGQGLYEQYF.